These 9 T cell receptor beta chains originate from one sample sequenced in a study of T cells in Graves' hyperthyroidism and ophthalmopathy. What was amplified from RNA transcripts were TCR beta CDR3 regions. TCR CDR3 underwent first-round RT-PCR with the HTBI primer set. TCRdb re-analysed the multiplex PCR reads in MiXCR, keeping a single row per CDR3 protein. Here the sample spans around 490,000 distinct CDR3 sequences, 15% to 20% being singletons. Sample: blood. Receptor source: a man between 40 and 49 years old with Graves' ophthalmopathy.

About this clonotype itself: This CDR3 is missing its conserved last phenylalanine or tryptophan, likely due to a read error. V usage is TRBV6-2 or TRBV6-3 and J usage is TRBJ1-1; D is uncertain. This CDR3 region has 13 residues. V shed 11 bases and J shed 0 bases, with 13 bases lying between them. Germline V gene lookup returns CDR1 MNHEY and CDR2 SVGEGT. CDR3 coding DNA: TGTGCCGTCCAGCGGTCTTTGAACACTGAAGCTTTCCTT. Translating it yields CAVQRSLNTEAFL.

This clonotype was seen repeatedly, ten times or more. CDR3 in DNA: TGTGCCAGCAGCCCGACTAGCGGGTGGAGCACAGATACGCAGTATTTT. This translates into CASSPTSGWSTDTQYF. The chain employs TRBV6-1 and TRBJ2-3; 10 bases fit TRBD2. Germline CDR1 MNHNS, CDR2 SASEGT. This CDR3 has 16 residues. J was trimmed by 0 bases and V by 6 bases; bases with no gene match: 6.

This clonotype was recorded at least ten times. The chain uses TRBV30 and TRBJ2-2; D is possibly TRBD1 (6 bases). There are 14 residues in the CDR3. Germline V gene lookup returns CDR1 GTSNPN and CDR2 SVGIG (reference sequence). V lost 4 bases, J lost 0 bases, and 9 bases lay in between. The CDR3 protein is CAWIRQANTGELFF. The CDR3 bases are TGTGCCTGGATTAGACAGGCGAACACCGGGGAGCTGTTTTTT.

This clonotype was seen a handful of times. The rearrangement joins TRBV2 to TRBJ1-3; D remains ambiguous. This CDR3 is built from 15 residues. V was pared by 0 bases and J by 2 bases, with 8 bases between. CDR1 SNHLY and CDR2 FYNNEI come from the germline V gene. The CDR3 region has the DNA TGTGCCAGCAGTGAAGCCTCCTTAGCTGGAAACACCATATATTTT. Amino acid sequence: CASSEASLAGNTIYF.

This clonotype came up many times. The gene calls are TRBV2 and TRBJ1-2, with D hard to call. V dropped 8 bases and J dropped 2 bases, with 12 bases sitting between them. CDR3 length: 13 amino acids. Germline V CDR1 and CDR2: SNHLY, FYNNEI. The CDR3 loop reads CASPRTGNYGYTF. The CDR3 nucleotides read TGTGCCAGCCCCCGTACCGGGAACTATGGCTACACCTTC.

The chain is built from TRBV27 and TRBJ2-7; 9 nucleotides line up with TRBD2. V lost 4 bases, J lost 1 base, and 17 bases stayed unmatched. Per the germline V gene, CDR1 is MNHEY and CDR2 is SMNVEV (reference sequence). The CDR3 length is 19 residues. The CDR3 DNA follows: TGTGCCAGCAGTTACTCGGGCGGGAGGGCCCTCCTGAAGTCCTACGAGCAGTACTTC. Protein: CASSYSGGRALLKSYEQYF.

This sequence joins TRBV20-1 and TRBJ2-7; 7 bases align to TRBD1. V shed 6 bases and J 4 bases; nucleotides not matched to a gene: 12. The germline V gene encodes CDR1 DFQATT and CDR2 SNEGSKA (reference sequence). The CDR3 extends over 14 amino acids. The CDR3 nucleotides read TGCAGTGCCCAGACTGGGACAGCAATTTACGAGCAGTACTTC. Its protein is CSAQTGTAIYEQYF.

This chain uses TRBV7-3 with TRBJ2-3; 7 bases agree with TRBD2. Germline CDR1 and CDR2: SGHTA and FQGTGA. V shed 5 bases and J 6 bases; nucleotides not matched to a gene: 11. The CDR3 spans 15 residues. The CDR3 DNA reads as TGTGCCAGCAGCCCGGGGCTAGCGGACCCTGATACGCAGTATTTT. Its protein is CASSPGLADPDTQYF.

This chain connects TRBV15 to TRBJ2-1; 11 bases fit TRBD2. CDR1 is LNHNV, CDR2 YYDKDF, per germline (reference sequence). J gave up 8 bases and V 0 bases, and 3 bases lay outside the gene matches. This CDR3 has 15 residues. Here the CDR3 DNA reads TGTGCCACCAGCAGAGAACTAGCGGGAGCCGATGAGCAGTTCTTC. This translates into CATSRELAGADEQFF.